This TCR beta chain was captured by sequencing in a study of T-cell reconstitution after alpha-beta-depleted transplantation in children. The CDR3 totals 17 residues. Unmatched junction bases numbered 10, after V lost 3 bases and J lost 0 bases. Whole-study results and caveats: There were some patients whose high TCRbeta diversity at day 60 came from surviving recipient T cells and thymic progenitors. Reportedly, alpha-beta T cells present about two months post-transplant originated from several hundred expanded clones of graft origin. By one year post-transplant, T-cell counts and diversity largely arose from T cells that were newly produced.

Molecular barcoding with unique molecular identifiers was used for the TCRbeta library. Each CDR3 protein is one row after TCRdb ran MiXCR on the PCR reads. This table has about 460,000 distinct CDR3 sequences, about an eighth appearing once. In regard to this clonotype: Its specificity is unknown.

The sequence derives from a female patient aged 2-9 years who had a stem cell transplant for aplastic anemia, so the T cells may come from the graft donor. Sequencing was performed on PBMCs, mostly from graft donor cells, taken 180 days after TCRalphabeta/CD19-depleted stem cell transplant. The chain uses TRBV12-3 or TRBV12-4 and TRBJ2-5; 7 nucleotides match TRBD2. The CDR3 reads CASSFPLTSDYQETQYF. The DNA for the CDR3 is TGTGCCAGCAGTTTCCCGCTCACTAGCGACTACCAAGAGACCCAGTACTTC.